The 8 T cell receptor beta chains below come from one sample, sequenced in a study of T cells in women clearing cervical HPV infection. The table came from immunoSEQ multiplex PCR; TCRdb's copy has only in-frame clones and leaves some out. The ten top clones account for 2.5% to 3%, within a sample of about 29,000 clones. The sequencing sample was made of blood buffy coat. The source of these receptors is a woman between 18 and 75 years old with a cervical HPV16 infection that either progressed to CIN3+ or cleared (not recorded which).

CDR3 residues: CASSFRVLNTGELFF. The CDR3 bases that were read are TGCGCCAGCAGCTTCAGGGTTTTAAACACCGGGGAG. The rearrangement joins TRBV5-1 to TRBJ2-2, with D perhaps matching TRBD1 (5 bases). The read gets to within 3 residues of the CDR3 end, and the germline J gene fills in the rest. V lost 2 bases to trimming and J lost 2 bases, with 10 bases between them. This CDR3 has 15 residues. Germline V CDR1 and CDR2: SGHRS, YFSETQ.

A remark on this clone: The read terminates 3 residues before the CDR3 end, so the remaining end is supplied by the germline J gene. The gene calls are TRBV4-2 and TRBJ2-6; D might be TRBD1 (6 bases). With 4 bases removed from V and 0 bases from J, the gap between germline ends came to 16 bases. The CDR3 loop spans 18 amino acids. The germline gives CDR1 LGHNA, CDR2 YNFKEQ. The sequenced CDR3 bases are TGTGCCAGCAGCCGGTACCGGGACACCAACTCTGGGGCCAACGTC. This sequence encodes CASSRYRDTNSGANV. The complete CDR3 protein is CASSRYRDTNSGANVLTF.

Details on this clone: The CDR3 extends 3 residues past the end of the read, so its final part is completed from the germline J gene. J is TRBJ2-3 and V is TRBV18; 11 nucleotides line up with TRBD2. J gave up 3 bases and V 3 bases, and 8 bases lay outside the gene matches. Germline CDR1 KGHSH, CDR2 LQKENI. The length of the CDR3 is 17 residues. CDR3 in amino acids: CASSPAASGRQTDTQYF. The sequenced CDR3 bases are TGTGCCAGCTCACCGGCAGCTAGCGGGAGGCAGACAGATACG.

With respect to this clone: The CDR3 end lies 3 residues beyond the end of the read and is filled in from the germline J gene. The chain uses TRBV5-5 and TRBJ2-2; TRBD1 might be the D (6 bases). The CDR3 has 15 residues. V lost 4 bases to trimming and J lost 9 bases, with 19 bases between them. Germline V gene lookup returns CDR1 SGHKS and CDR2 YYEKEE (reference sequence). Incomplete CDR3 DNA: TGTGCCAGCAGCCAAAATGCTGGGACATCGAGGGAG. It is translated as CASSQNAGTSRE. The entire CDR3 reads CASSQNAGTSRELFF. The entire variable domain, with the rest obtained from reference TRBV5-5 and TRBJ2-2, is as follows: DAGVTQSPTHLIKTRGQQVTLRCSPISGHKSVSWYQQVLGQGPQFIFQYYEKEERGRGNFPDRFSARQFPNYSSELNVNALLLGDSALYLCASSQNAGTSRELFFGEGSRLTVL.

About this clone itself: The read stops 3 residues short of the end of the CDR3; the missing end is completed from the germline J gene. The J gene is TRBJ2-3, the V gene TRBV4-1; D is perhaps TRBD2 (5 bases). CDR1 MGHRA and CDR2 YSYEKL come from the germline V gene. V was cut by 0 bases and J by 7 bases, with 20 bases left in between. This CDR3 comprises 17 residues. The CDR3 spells CASSQEFLASREYTQYF. Partial CDR3 DNA: TGCGCCAGCAGCCAAGAGTTTCTAGCTTCTCGCGAGTATACG.

In regard to this clone: Relative to the germline gene, one junction end is altered; a read error may explain this. The sequence runs out 3 residues before the end of the CDR3; the remainder is reconstructed from the germline J gene. The chain is built from TRBV23-1 and TRBJ1-4; D may be TRBD1 (5 bases). TRBV23-1 is an ORF; its function is uncertain. The CDR3 extends over 16 amino acids. The CDR3 DNA, read in part, is TGCGCCAGTAGTCAATCGTTGTCAAGGGGATGTGAAAAA. Residues: CASSQSLSRGCEK. The full CDR3 reads CASSQSLSRGCEKLFF.

This clone registers medium-sized (0.01 to 0.1%) by frequency. The read ends 3 residues early relative to the CDR3; the germline J gene fills the gap. The chain carries TRBV5-6 and TRBJ2-1, with a weak D call TRBD1 (5 bases). Trimming pared 4 bases from V and 8 bases from J, leaving 10 bases between. This CDR3 has 12 amino acids. Germline V gene data show CDR1 as SGHDT and CDR2 as YYEEEE. The CDR3 spells CASSPVGDEQFF. CDR3 DNA (partial): TGTGCCAGCAGCCCTGTAGGGGATGAG.

To note about this clone: The read gets to within 3 residues of the CDR3 end, and the germline J gene fills in the rest. The V and J genes are TRBV7-9 and TRBJ1-6; 8 bases fit TRBD1. V trimming: 3 bases; J trimming: 7 bases; junction bases outside the gene matches: 5. This CDR3 has 15 residues. Germline V CDR1 and CDR2: SEHNR, FQNEAQ (reference sequence). The covered CDR3 bases are TGTGCCAGCAGCTTGGACAGGGTTCGGAATTCACCC. Protein product: CASSLDRVRNSP. The CDR3 in its entirety is CASSLDRVRNSPLHF. The whole variable domain, filled in from reference TRBV7-9 and TRBJ1-6, reads DTGVSQNPRHKITKRGQNVTFRCDPISEHNRLYWYRQTLGQGPEFLTYFQNEAQLEKSRLLSDRFSAERPKGSFSTLEIQRTEQGDSAMYLCASSLDRVRNSPLHFGNGTRLTVT.